This TCR beta chain was identified during a study of blood T cell repertoires in COVID-19. Profiling relied on immunoSEQ multiplex PCR, and the TCRdb table lists in-frame clones only, not all of them. This sample has some 500,000 clones, with roughly 90% found just once. The CDR3 has 16 residues. With V trimmed by 4 bases and J by 6 bases, 12 bases remained unmatched. Germline loops: CDR1 MNHEY, CDR2 SVGAGI. Cohort assignment relied on participant-reported clinical history. In Cohort 3, a recovered donor had either two negative PCRs, clearance, or symptom resolution. This chain uses TRBV6-5 with TRBJ1-1; TRBD1 matches at 9 bases. The sequencing sample was made of PBMCs or T cells enriched from blood (not recorded which). This receptor was identified in a woman aged 40 to 49 who had recovered from COVID-19. CDR3 DNA sequence: TGTGCCAGCAGTTCCCTCTCACAGGGGGCGCAGGCTGAAGCTTTCTTT. Protein sequence: CASSSLSQGAQAEAFF.